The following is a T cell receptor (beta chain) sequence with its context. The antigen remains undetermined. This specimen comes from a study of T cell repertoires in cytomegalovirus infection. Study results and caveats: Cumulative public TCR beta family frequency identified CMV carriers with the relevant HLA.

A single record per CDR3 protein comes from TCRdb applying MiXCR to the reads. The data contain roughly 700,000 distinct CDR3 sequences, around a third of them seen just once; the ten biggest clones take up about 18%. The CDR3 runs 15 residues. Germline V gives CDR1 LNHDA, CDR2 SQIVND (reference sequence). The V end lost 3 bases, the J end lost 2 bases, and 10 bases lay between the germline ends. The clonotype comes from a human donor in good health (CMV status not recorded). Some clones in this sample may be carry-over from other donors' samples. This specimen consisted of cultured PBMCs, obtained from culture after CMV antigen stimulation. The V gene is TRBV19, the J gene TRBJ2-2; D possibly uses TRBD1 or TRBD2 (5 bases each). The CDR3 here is CASSIWGRNTGELFF. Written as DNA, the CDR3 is TGTGCCAGTAGTATTTGGGGGAGAAACACCGGGGAGCTGTTTTTT. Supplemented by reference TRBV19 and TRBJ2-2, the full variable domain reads DGGITQSPKYLFRKEGQNVTLSCEQNLNHDAMYWYRQDPGQGLRLIYYSQIVNDFQKGDIAEGYSVSREKKESFPLTVTSAQKNPTAFYLCASSIWGRNTGELFFGEGSRLTVL.